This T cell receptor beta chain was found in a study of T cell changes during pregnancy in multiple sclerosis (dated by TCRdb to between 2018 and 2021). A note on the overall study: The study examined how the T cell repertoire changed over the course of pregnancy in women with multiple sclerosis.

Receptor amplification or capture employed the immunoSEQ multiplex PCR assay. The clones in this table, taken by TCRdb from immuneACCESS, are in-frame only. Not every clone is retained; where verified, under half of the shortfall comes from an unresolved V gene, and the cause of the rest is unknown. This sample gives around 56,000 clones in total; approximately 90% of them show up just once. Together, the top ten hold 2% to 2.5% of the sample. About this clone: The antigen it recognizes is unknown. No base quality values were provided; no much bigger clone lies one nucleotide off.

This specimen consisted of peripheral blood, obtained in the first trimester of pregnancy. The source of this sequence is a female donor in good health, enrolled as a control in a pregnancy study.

The sequenced DNA: TGTGCCACCAGCAGAGATAAGCTAGCGGGTGACCATCACAATGAGCAGTTCTTC. Protein translation: CATSRDKLAGDHHNEQFF. The rearranged chain carries TRBV15 and TRBJ2-1; 8 nucleotides in the junction match TRBD2. The germline V gene (reference sequence) provides CDR1 LNHNV and CDR2 YYDKDF. The CDR3 starts with the cysteine, ends with the phenylalanine, and has 18 residues. Of all the DNA, just the CDR3 is kept, 54 bases in frame from base 1. From V the trimming removes 0 bases and from J it removes 5 bases, while the gene matches leave 12 bases of the junction unaccounted for.